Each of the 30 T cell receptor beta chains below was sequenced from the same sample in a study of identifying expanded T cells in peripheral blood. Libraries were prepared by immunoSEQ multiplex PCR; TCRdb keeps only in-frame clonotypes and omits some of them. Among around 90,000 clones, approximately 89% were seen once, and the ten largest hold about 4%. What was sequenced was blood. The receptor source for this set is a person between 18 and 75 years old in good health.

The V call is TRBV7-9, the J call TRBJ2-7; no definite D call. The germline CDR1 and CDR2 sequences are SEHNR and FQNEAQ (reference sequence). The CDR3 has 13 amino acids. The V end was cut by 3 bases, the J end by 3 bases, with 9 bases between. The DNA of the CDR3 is TGTGCCAGCAGCTTTACCTCTAACTACGAGCAGTACTTC. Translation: CASSFTSNYEQYF.

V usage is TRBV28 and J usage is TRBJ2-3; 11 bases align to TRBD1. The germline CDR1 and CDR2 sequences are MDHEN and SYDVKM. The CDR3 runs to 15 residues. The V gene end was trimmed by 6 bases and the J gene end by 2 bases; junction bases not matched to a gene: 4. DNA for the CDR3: TGTGCCAGCAGGGGGGGACAGGGGGTCACAGATACGCAGTATTTT. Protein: CASRGGQGVTDTQYF.

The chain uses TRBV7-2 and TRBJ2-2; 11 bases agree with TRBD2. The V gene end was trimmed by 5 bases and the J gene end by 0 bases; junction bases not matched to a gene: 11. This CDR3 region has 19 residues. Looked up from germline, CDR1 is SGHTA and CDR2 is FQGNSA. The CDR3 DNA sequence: TGTGCCAGCAGCCTTTTTCGGAGTAGCGGGAGGGCGAACACCGGGGAGCTGTTTTTT. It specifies CASSLFRSSGRANTGELFF. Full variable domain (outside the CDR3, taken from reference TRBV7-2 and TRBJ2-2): GAGVSQSPSNKVTEKGKDVELRCDPISGHTALYWYRQSLGQGLEFLIYFQGNSAPDKSGLPSDRFSAERTGGSVSTLTIQRTQQEDSAVYLCASSLFRSSGRANTGELFFGEGSRLTVL.

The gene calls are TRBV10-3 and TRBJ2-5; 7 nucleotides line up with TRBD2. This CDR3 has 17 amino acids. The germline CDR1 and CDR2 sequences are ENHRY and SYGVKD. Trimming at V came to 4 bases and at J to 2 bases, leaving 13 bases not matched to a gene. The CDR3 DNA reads TGTGCCATCAGTGGCGGCAGCGGGATCAACAGACAAGAGACCCAGTACTTC. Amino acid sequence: CAISGGSGINRQETQYF.

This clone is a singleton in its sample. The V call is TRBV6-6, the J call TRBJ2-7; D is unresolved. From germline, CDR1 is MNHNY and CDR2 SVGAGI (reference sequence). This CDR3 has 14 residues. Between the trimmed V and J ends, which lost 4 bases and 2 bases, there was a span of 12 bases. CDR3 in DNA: TGTGCCAGCAGTTCCCCGGGTCAAGCCTACGAGCAGTACTTC. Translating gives CASSSPGQAYEQYF.

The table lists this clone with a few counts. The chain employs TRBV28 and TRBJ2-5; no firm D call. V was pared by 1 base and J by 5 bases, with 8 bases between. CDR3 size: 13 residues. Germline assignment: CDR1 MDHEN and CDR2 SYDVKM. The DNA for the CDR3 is TGTGCCAGCAGTTTATACACTTCGGAGACCCAGTACTTC. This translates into CASSLYTSETQYF.

CDR3 loop: CASSRHTGTSLNEQYF. CDR3 in DNA: TGCGCCAGCAGCCGACACACAGGGACTAGTCTGAACGAGCAGTACTTC. The chain carries TRBV4-1 and TRBJ2-7, with 8 bases matching TRBD2. The J segment lost 5 bases and the V segment lost 4 bases, leaving 13 bases of the junction unmatched. The germline V gene has CDR1 MGHRA and CDR2 YSYEKL. The length of the CDR3 is 16 residues.

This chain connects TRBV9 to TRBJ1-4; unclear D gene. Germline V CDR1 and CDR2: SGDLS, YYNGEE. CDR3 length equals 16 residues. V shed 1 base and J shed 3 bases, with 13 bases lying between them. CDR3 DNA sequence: TGTGCCAGCAGCGTATCTGGGGTGGGAGCTAATGAAAAACTGTTTTTT. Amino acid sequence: CASSVSGVGANEKLFF.

CDR3 sequence: CASSFRGATPYEQYF. Here the CDR3 DNA reads TGTGCCAGCAGCTTCAGGGGGGCCACACCCTACGAGCAGTACTTC. The chain recombines TRBV4-2 with TRBJ2-7; possible D gene TRBD1, 7 bases. The CDR3 runs to 15 residues. V lost 5 bases and J 2 bases, leaving 16 bases between the germline ends. Germline lookup yields CDR1 LGHNA and CDR2 YNFKEQ.

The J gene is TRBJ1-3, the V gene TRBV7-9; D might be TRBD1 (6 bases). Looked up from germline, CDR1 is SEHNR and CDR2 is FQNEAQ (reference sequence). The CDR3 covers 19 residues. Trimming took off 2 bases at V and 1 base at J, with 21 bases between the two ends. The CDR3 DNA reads TGTGCCAGCAGCTTATATACCCCCCAACAGGGCCTTTCTGGAAACACCATATATTTT. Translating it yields CASSLYTPQQGLSGNTIYF.

CDR3 protein: CAWSVLAGGPRDTQYF. The CDR3 coding sequence is TGTGCCTGGAGTGTACTAGCGGGAGGGCCAAGAGATACGCAGTATTTT. The rearrangement uses TRBV30 and TRBJ2-3; 13 nucleotides match TRBD2. Germline values: CDR1 GTSNPN, CDR2 SVGIG (reference sequence). The CDR3 is 16 amino acids. The V segment lost 0 bases and the J segment 5 bases; nucleotides outside the gene matches: 5.

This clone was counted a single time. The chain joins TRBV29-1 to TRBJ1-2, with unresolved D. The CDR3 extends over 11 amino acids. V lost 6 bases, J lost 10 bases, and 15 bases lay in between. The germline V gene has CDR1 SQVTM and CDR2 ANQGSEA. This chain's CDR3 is CSVGDVSDYTF. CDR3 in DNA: TGCAGCGTCGGCGACGTCTCTGACTACACCTTC.

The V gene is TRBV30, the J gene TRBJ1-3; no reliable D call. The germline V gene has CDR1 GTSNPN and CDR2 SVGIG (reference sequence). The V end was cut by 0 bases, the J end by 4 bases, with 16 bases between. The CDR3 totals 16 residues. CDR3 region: CAWSVAFSGSGNTIYF. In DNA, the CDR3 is TGTGCCTGGAGTGTGGCTTTCTCGGGAAGCGGAAACACCATATATTTT.

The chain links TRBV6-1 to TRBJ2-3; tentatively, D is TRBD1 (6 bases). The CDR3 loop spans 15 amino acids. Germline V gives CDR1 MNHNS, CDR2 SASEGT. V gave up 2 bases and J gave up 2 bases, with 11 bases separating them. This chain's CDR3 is CASSEQGIHTDTQYF. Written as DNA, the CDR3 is TGTGCCAGCAGTGAACAGGGGATACACACAGATACGCAGTATTTT.

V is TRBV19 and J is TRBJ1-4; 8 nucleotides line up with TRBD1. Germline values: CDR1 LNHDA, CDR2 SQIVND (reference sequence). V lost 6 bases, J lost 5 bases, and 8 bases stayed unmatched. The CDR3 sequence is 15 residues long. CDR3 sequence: CASSGRGQANEKLFF. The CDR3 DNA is TGTGCCAGTAGCGGGAGGGGACAGGCGAATGAAAAACTGTTTTTT.

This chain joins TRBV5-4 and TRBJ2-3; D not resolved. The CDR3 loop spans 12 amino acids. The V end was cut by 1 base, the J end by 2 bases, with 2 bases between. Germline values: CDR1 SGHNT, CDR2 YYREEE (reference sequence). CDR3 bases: TGTGCCAGCAGCTTGAACACAGATACGCAGTATTTT. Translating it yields CASSLNTDTQYF.

CDR3 residues: CASSRQGAGGNTIYF. In DNA, the CDR3 is TGCGCCAGCAGCCGACAGGGGGCCGGAGGAAACACCATATATTTT. This rearrangement joins TRBV5-1 to TRBJ1-3, with TRBD1 identical over 10 bases. The V segment lost 4 bases and the J segment 4 bases; nucleotides outside the gene matches: 5. Looked up from germline, CDR1 is SGHRS and CDR2 is YFSETQ. The CDR3 spans 15 residues.

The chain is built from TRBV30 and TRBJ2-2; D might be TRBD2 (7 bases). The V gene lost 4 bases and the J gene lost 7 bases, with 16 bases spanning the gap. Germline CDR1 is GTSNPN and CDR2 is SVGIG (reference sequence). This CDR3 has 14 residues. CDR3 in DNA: TGTGCCTGGACGCTAGGGGGGGTTGGCGGGGAGCTGTTTTTT. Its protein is CAWTLGGVGGELFF.

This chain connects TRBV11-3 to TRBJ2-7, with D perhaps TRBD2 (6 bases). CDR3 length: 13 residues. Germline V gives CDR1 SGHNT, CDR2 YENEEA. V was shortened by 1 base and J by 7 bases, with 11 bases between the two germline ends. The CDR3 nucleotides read TGTGCCAGCAGCTTAGGGGTGCGGGATGAGCAGTACTTC. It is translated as CASSLGVRDEQYF.

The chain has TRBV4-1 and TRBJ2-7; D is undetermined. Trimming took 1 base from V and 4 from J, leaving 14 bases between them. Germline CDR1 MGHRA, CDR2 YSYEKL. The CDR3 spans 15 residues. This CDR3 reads CASSQGLFLSYEQYF. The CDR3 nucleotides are TGCGCCAGCAGCCAAGGGCTGTTCCTTTCGTACGAGCAGTACTTC.

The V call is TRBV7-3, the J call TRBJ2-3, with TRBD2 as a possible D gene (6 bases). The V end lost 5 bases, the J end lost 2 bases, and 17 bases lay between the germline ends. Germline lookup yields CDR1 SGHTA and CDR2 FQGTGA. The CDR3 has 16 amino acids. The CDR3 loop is CASSMGLSEFTDTQYF. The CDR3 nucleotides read TGTGCCAGCAGCATGGGACTCTCGGAATTCACAGATACGCAGTATTTT.

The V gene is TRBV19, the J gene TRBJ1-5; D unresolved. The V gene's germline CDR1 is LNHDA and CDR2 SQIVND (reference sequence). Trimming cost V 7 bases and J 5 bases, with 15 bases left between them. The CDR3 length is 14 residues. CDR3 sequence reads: CASNRGMSYQPQHF. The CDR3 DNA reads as TGTGCCAGTAATCGGGGAATGAGCTATCAGCCCCAGCATTTT.

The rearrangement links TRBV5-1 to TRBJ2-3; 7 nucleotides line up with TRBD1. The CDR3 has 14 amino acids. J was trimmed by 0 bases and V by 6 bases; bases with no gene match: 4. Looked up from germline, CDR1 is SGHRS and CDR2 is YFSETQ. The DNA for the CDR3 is TGCGCCAGCAAGCGACAGGGTAGCACAGATACGCAGTATTTT. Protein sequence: CASKRQGSTDTQYF.

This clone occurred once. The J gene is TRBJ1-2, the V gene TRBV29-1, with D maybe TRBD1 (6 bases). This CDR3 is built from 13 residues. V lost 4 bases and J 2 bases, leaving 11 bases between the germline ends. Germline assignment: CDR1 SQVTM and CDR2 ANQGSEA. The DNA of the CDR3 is TGCAGCGTTGTAGGGGGTGAGAACTATGGCTACACCTTC. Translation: CSVVGGENYGYTF.

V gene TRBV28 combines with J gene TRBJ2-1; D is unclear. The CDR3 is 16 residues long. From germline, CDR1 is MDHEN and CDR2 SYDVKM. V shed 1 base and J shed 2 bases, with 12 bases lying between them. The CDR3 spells CASSLSLSLPYNEQFF. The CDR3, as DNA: TGTGCCAGCAGTTTATCCCTGTCCCTGCCCTACAATGAGCAGTTCTTC.

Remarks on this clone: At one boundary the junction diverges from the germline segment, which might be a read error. The CDR3 here is CASRVLAGPQGTQYF. The CDR3 DNA sequence: TGTGCCAGCAGAGTACTAGCGGGACCCCAAGGGACCCAGTACTTC. The chain has TRBV2 and TRBJ2-5; 10 bases match TRBD2. CDR3 length equals 15 residues. Germline loops: CDR1 SNHLY, CDR2 FYNNEI.

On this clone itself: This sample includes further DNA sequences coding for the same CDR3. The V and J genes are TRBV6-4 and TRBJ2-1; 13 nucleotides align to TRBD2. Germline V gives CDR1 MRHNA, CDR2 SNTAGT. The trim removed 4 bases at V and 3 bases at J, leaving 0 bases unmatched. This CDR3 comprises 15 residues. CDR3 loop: CASSGTSGSYNEQFF. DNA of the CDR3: TGTGCCAGCAGTGGGACTAGCGGGAGCTACAATGAGCAGTTCTTC.

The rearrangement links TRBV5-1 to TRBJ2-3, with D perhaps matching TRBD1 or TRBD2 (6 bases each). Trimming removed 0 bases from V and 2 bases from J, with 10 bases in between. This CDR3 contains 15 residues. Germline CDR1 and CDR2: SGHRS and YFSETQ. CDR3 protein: CASSLAGAHTDTQYF. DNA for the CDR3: TGCGCCAGCAGCTTGGCGGGGGCGCACACAGATACGCAGTATTTT.

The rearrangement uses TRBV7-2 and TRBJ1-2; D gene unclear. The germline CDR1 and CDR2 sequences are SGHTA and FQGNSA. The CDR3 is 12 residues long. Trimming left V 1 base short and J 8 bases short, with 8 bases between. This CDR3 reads CASSLGVGGYTF. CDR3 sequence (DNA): TGTGCCAGCAGCTTAGGTGTGGGCGGCTACACCTTC. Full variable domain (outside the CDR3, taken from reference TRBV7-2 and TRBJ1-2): GAGVSQSPSNKVTEKGKDVELRCDPISGHTALYWYRQSLGQGLEFLIYFQGNSAPDKSGLPSDRFSAERTGGSVSTLTIQRTQQEDSAVYLCASSLGVGGYTFGSGTRLTVV.

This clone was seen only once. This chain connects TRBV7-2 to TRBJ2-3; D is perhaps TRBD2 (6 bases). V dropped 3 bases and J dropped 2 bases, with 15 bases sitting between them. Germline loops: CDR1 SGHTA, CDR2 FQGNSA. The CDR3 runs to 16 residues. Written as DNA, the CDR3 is TGTGCCAGCAGCTTTCTAGCGTTGGGTACCACAGATACGCAGTATTTT. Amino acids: CASSFLALGTTDTQYF.